This TCR beta chain originates from a study of T cell changes during pregnancy in multiple sclerosis. Generated by immunoSEQ multiplex PCR, the TCRdb table keeps only in-frame clones and is missing some. The repertoire has tens of thousands of clones, 90% to 95% of them found once; the top ten carry around 0.7%. Germline CDR1 and CDR2: MNHEY and SMNVEV (reference sequence). V shed 6 bases and J shed 2 bases, with 8 bases lying between them. This CDR3 is 14 amino acids long. This clone appeared a single time. The receptor was derived from a female donor in good health, enrolled as a control in a pregnancy study. The chain carries TRBV27 and TRBJ2-6; no reliable D call. Sample: CD4+ T cells from peripheral blood mononuclear cells, taken in the second trimester of pregnancy. CDR3 sequence reads: CASSPGTGANVLTF. In DNA form, the CDR3 reads TGTGCCAGCAGCCCAGGAACTGGGGCCAACGTCCTGACTTTC.